This TCR beta chain came from a study of blood T cell repertoires in COVID-19. About the research overall: PBMCs, B-cell-depleted T cells, or T cells were the source of the cDNA or gDNA that made up the material.

Only a few counts were recorded for this clone. The V and J ends lost 7 bases and 4 bases respectively, with 8 bases between them. The CDR3 extends over 11 amino acids. CDR1 and CDR2 (germline): SGHRS, YFSETQ. Methods used by the authors: Amplification of reference gene primers was used by the study to estimate nucleated cell counts. Profiled with immunoSEQ multiplex PCR; TCRdb holds only in-frame clones, not every one. The D gene and trimming were derived from the DNA, and the V and J assignments and clone size from that table. The table records 70,000 or so clones, 70% to 90% of them present only once.

This TCR came from a human donor in a cohort sampled during active COVID-19. Sample: peripheral blood. This chain connects TRBV5-1 to TRBJ1-2; D is unclear. CDR3 DNA sequence: TGCGCCAGCTCCTCGTCCTATGGCTACACCTTC. Translated, it gives CASSSSYGYTF.